A single TCR beta chain is shown here with its context. This entry comes from a study of blood T cell repertoires in COVID-19. Overall study context: Specimens from acute and convalescent COVID-19 originated in the United States, Italy and Spain. The cDNA or gDNA used as material had been derived from T cells, B-cell-depleted T cells, or PBMCs.

V lost 3 bases to trimming and J lost 0 bases; unmatched junction nucleotides: 7. Germline lookup yields CDR1 MDHEN and CDR2 SYDVKM. This CDR3 is built from 16 residues. Original data processing: Reference gene primer amplification gave nucleated cell count estimates. TCRdb keeps only in-frame clones here, not all; method: immunoSEQ multiplex PCR. That table is the source of V, J and clone size, and D and trimming were worked out from the DNA. This sample has more than 35,000 clones; more than 80% occur once, and the top ten carry 13% to 15%. The sample taken for sequencing was peripheral blood. This TCR derives from a man aged 45-60 years with active or convalescent COVID-19. This chain uses TRBV28 with TRBJ1-1; 7 bases map to TRBD1. CDR3 DNA sequence: TGTGCCAGCAGTTTCCCCGGGACAGCTATGAACACTGAAGCTTTCTTT. This translates into CASSFPGTAMNTEAFF.